This T cell receptor (beta chain) was profiled in a study of CD4 T cells in relation to SARS-CoV-2 and coronaviruses. The unexposed donors gave CD4+ T cells in 2011-2018, prior to COVID-19. Only in-frame clones appear in the TCRdb table, and some are missing; sequencing was by immunoSEQ multiplex PCR. Altogether roughly 57,000 clones are present, roughly 89% being singletons, with the ten largest covering 1.1% to 1.5%. Per the germline V gene, CDR1 is MDHEN and CDR2 is SYDVKM. CDR3 length equals 12 residues. The V and J ends lost 6 bases and 6 bases respectively, with 8 bases between them. The sequence was obtained from a human donor in good health. The sequenced sample consisted of memory CD4+ T cells from PBMCs. V is TRBV28 and J is TRBJ2-2; D gene ambiguous. The CDR3 spells CASRALPGELFF. CDR3 nucleotides: TGTGCCAGCAGAGCCCTCCCCGGGGAGCTGTTTTTT.